This T cell receptor (beta chain) was identified in a study of radiation and T cells in renal cell carcinoma. The wider study: Nephrectomy followed 15 Gy stereotactic body radiation by 4 weeks.

Broader study findings: In blood, top tumor clones expanded by 2 weeks, shrinking by 4.

Time point indicated: blood 2 weeks post-SBRT. Noted treatment: 15 Gy SBRT to primary tumor, nephrectomy 4 weeks later. Blood was sampled at baseline, 2 weeks and 4 weeks after SBRT. CDR1 and CDR2 from the germline V gene are SGDLS and YYNGEE. The CDR3 contains 14 residues. The V end was cut by 0 bases, the J end by 4 bases, with 10 bases between. Libraries were prepared by immunoSEQ multiplex PCR; TCRdb keeps only in-frame clonotypes and omits some of them. Among 120,000 or so clones listed, roughly four fifths were seen once. Notes on this clone: The antigen remains undetermined.

This clonotype originated in a woman aged 55-70 years with renal cell carcinoma. Specimen: blood, collected from a patient whose treatment included radiotherapy and nephrectomy. V usage is TRBV9 and J usage is TRBJ1-2; D call uncertain. The CDR3 is CASSVAGTSYGYTF. CDR3 nucleotides: TGTGCCAGCAGCGTAGCTGGTACCTCCTATGGCTACACCTTC.